A single TCR beta chain is shown here with its context. PCR or immunohistochemistry showed mismatch repair deficiency in every enrolled patient. Three pembrolizumab responders had their TCRs sequenced. TCRdb's copy holds only in-frame clones and misses some; the assay was immunoSEQ multiplex PCR. The sample includes about 130,000 clones, 88% of them seen just once. The sample is drawn from a study of PD-1 blockade in mismatch repair-deficient tumors. The CDR3 has 15 residues. Trimming took off 1 base at V and 0 bases at J, with 7 bases between the two ends. Germline V gene sequence: CDR1 LNHDA, CDR2 SQIVND (reference sequence).

The clonotype comes from an adult with mismatch repair-deficient cancer. Sample: peripheral blood, taken 72 weeks after starting pembrolizumab. This chain links TRBV19 with TRBJ1-5; no reliable D call. The CDR3 protein is CASSIGEYSNQPQHF. Here the CDR3 DNA reads TGTGCCAGTAGTATAGGGGAGTATAGCAATCAGCCCCAGCATTTT.